This T cell receptor (beta chain) was captured by sequencing in a study of OX40 agonist ivuxolimab in advanced cancers. The method was immunoSEQ multiplex PCR; TCRdb's version includes in-frame clones alone and lacks a portion of them. Of around 84,000 clones detected, roughly 90% appear once; the ten largest clones hold 0.45% to 0.65%. This clone was seen a handful of times. Per germline, CDR1 SGHNT and CDR2 YYREEE (reference sequence). The CDR3 covers 13 residues. V lost 5 bases, J lost 0 bases, and 8 bases lay in between. The chain couples TRBV5-4 to TRBJ1-1; D is uncertain. Sample: CD4+ or CD8+ T cells sorted from blood, taken in a trial of the OX40 agonist ivuxolimab. This sequence was found in an adult with an advanced solid tumor such as melanoma, head and neck, liver or kidney cancer. DNA of the CDR3: TGTGCCAGCAGATCAACAGTGAACACTGAAGCTTTCTTT. Its translation is CASRSTVNTEAFF.